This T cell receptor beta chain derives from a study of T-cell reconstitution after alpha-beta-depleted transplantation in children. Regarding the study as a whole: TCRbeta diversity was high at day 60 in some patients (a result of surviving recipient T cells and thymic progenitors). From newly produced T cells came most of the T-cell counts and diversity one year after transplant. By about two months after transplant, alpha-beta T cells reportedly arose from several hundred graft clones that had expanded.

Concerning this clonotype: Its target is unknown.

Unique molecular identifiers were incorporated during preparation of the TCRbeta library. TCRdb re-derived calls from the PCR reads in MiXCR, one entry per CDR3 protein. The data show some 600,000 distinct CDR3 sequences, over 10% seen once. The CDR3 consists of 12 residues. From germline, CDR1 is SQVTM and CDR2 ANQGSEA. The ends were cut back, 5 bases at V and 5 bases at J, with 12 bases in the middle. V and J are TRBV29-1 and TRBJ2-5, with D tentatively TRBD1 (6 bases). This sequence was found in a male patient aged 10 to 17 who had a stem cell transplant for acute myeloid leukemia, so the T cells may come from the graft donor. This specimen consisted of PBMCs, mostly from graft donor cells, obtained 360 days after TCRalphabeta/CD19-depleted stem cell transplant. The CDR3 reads CSVNREVETQYF. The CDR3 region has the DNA TGCAGCGTTAACAGGGAAGTGGAGACCCAGTACTTC. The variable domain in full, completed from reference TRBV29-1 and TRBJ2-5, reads SAVISQKPSRDICQRGTSLTIQCQVDSQVTMMFWYRQQPGQSLTLIATANQGSEATYESGFVIDKFPISRPNLTFSTLTVSNMSPEDSSIYLCSVNREVETQYFGPGTRLLVL.